A selection of T cell receptor beta chains follows, all from one sample in a study of blood T cell repertoires in COVID-19. Profiled with immunoSEQ multiplex PCR; TCRdb holds only in-frame clones, not every one. The table records some 130,000 clones, roughly 86% of them present only once. The sequencing input was peripheral blood. These receptors came from a woman in her 70s with COVID-19, enrolled during active disease. Both conserved end residues are part of each CDR3. Fields, in order: clone size, V gene, D gene, J gene, CDR3 protein, CDR3 DNA. D genes are given only for firm matches. Rows give clone size only sometimes, using once, few, many, or a class for an expanded clone.

clone_size: .; v_call: TRBV5-4; d_call: TRBD1; j_call: TRBJ2-4; cdr3_aa: CASSSGDSNIQYF; cdr3_nt: TGTGCCAGCAGCTCCGGGGACAGCAACATTCAGTACTTC
clone_size: .; v_call: TRBV19; d_call: TRBD2; j_call: TRBJ2-1; cdr3_aa: CASSIVKRGGEDEQFF; cdr3_nt: TGTGCCAGTAGTATTGTCAAGCGGGGGGGCGAGGATGAGCAGTTCTTC
clone_size: .; v_call: TRBV20-1; d_call: .; j_call: TRBJ2-7; cdr3_aa: CSARVREGQYF; cdr3_nt: TGCAGTGCTAGAGTTCGAGAGGGGCAGTACTTC
clone_size: .; v_call: TRBV19; d_call: .; j_call: TRBJ2-1; cdr3_aa: CASSPRGWLDTMTGEQFF; cdr3_nt: TGTGCCAGTAGTCCCAGGGGATGGCTCGACACAATGACGGGGGAGCAGTTCTTC
clone_size: .; v_call: TRBV7-2; d_call: .; j_call: TRBJ1-2; cdr3_aa: CASSDRASREGGYTF; cdr3_nt: TGTGCCAGCAGCGATCGGGCCTCCCGGGAGGGCGGCTACACCTTC
clone_size: .; v_call: TRBV19; d_call: TRBD1; j_call: TRBJ1-2; cdr3_aa: CASSIGGTAYGYTF; cdr3_nt: TGTGCCAGTAGTATTGGCGGGACAGCCTATGGCTACACCTTC
clone_size: .; v_call: TRBV6-5; d_call: TRBD1; j_call: TRBJ1-1; cdr3_aa: CASLTGGATEAFF; cdr3_nt: TGTGCCAGCCTAACAGGGGGCGCGACTGAAGCTTTCTTT
clone_size: .; v_call: TRBV30; d_call: .; j_call: TRBJ1-2; cdr3_aa: CAWRGESYGYTF; cdr3_nt: TGTGCCTGGAGAGGGGAAAGCTATGGCTACACCTTC
clone_size: .; v_call: TRBV20-1; d_call: TRBD1; j_call: TRBJ1-2; cdr3_aa: CSASGDSLFYGYTF; cdr3_nt: TGCAGTGCTAGTGGGGACAGCTTATTCTATGGCTACACCTTC
clone_size: .; v_call: TRBV5-6; d_call: TRBD2; j_call: TRBJ2-3; cdr3_aa: CASIPRGRGGLDTQYF; cdr3_nt: TGTGCCAGCATCCCCCGCGGGCGGGGGGGCCTTGATACGCAGTATTTT
clone_size: few; v_call: TRBV2; d_call: TRBD1; j_call: TRBJ1-6; cdr3_aa: CASIQAGQGNSPLHF; cdr3_nt: TGTGCCAGCATCCAAGCGGGACAGGGTAATTCACCCCTCCACTTT
clone_size: .; v_call: TRBV19; d_call: .; j_call: TRBJ2-5; cdr3_aa: CASSIQGQKETQYF; cdr3_nt: TGTGCCAGTAGTATACAGGGCCAGAAAGAGACCCAGTACTTC
clone_size: .; v_call: TRBV28; d_call: TRBD1; j_call: TRBJ1-2; cdr3_aa: CASSLRQGIGYTF; cdr3_nt: TGTGCCAGCAGTTTGAGACAGGGAATCGGCTACACCTTC
clone_size: .; v_call: TRBV2; d_call: .; j_call: TRBJ1-4; cdr3_aa: CASRMIREKLFF; cdr3_nt: TGTGCCAGCAGAATGATACGGGAAAAACTGTTTTTT
clone_size: .; v_call: TRBV11-2; d_call: .; j_call: TRBJ2-4; cdr3_aa: CASSLSPSRATDRNIQYF; cdr3_nt: TGTGCCAGCAGCTTAAGCCCCAGCAGGGCGACGGATCGGAACATTCAGTACTTC
clone_size: .; v_call: TRBV4-1; d_call: .; j_call: TRBJ1-5; cdr3_aa: CASSPYLSAGDSNQPQHF; cdr3_nt: TGCGCCAGCAGCCCCTACCTCTCAGCAGGGGATAGCAATCAGCCCCAGCATTTT
clone_size: .; v_call: TRBV27; d_call: .; j_call: TRBJ1-6; cdr3_aa: CASSFGSYSPLHF; cdr3_nt: TGTGCCAGCAGTTTCGGTTCCTATTCACCCCTCCACTTT
clone_size: .; v_call: TRBV19; d_call: .; j_call: TRBJ2-1; cdr3_aa: CATRQGSYNEQFF; cdr3_nt: TGTGCCACCAGGCAGGGCTCCTACAATGAGCAGTTCTTC
clone_size: .; v_call: TRBV4-1; d_call: TRBD2; j_call: TRBJ2-1; cdr3_aa: CASSQVGLAGGNEQFF; cdr3_nt: TGCGCCAGCAGCCAAGTCGGGCTAGCGGGGGGGAATGAGCAGTTCTTC
clone_size: .; v_call: TRBV7-6; d_call: .; j_call: TRBJ1-6; cdr3_aa: CASSPFSDAGSPLHF; cdr3_nt: TGTGCCAGCAGCCCCTTTTCGGACGCGGGTTCACCCCTCCACTTT
clone_size: .; v_call: TRBV5-5; d_call: TRBD1; j_call: TRBJ1-2; cdr3_aa: CASSPLAGGAVGYTF; cdr3_nt: TGTGCCAGCAGCCCCTTGGCAGGGGGCGCGGTCGGCTACACCTTC
clone_size: few; v_call: TRBV19; d_call: .; j_call: TRBJ2-3; cdr3_aa: CASSIVSTVSHTDTQYF; cdr3_nt: TGTGCCAGTAGTATTGTGTCTACCGTTTCCCATACAGATACGCAGTATTTT
clone_size: .; v_call: TRBV6-5; d_call: .; j_call: TRBJ1-2; cdr3_aa: CASSQILSNYGYTF; cdr3_nt: TGTGCCAGCAGCCAGATCCTCAGTAACTATGGCTACACCTTC
clone_size: .; v_call: TRBV29-1; d_call: .; j_call: TRBJ1-2; cdr3_aa: CSVSDGYGYTF; cdr3_nt: TGCAGCGTCAGCGATGGGTATGGCTACACCTTC
clone_size: .; v_call: TRBV21-1; d_call: .; j_call: TRBJ1-5; cdr3_aa: CAIRSGGAGGPQPQHF; cdr3_nt: TGTGCCATCAGAAGCGGTGGGGCAGGGGGCCCTCAGCCCCAGCATTTT
clone_size: .; v_call: TRBV3-1/TRBV3-2; d_call: TRBD1; j_call: TRBJ1-4; cdr3_aa: CASKRGTGDSTNEKLFF; cdr3_nt: TGTGCCAGCAAGCGCGGGACAGGGGATTCAACTAATGAAAAACTGTTTTTT